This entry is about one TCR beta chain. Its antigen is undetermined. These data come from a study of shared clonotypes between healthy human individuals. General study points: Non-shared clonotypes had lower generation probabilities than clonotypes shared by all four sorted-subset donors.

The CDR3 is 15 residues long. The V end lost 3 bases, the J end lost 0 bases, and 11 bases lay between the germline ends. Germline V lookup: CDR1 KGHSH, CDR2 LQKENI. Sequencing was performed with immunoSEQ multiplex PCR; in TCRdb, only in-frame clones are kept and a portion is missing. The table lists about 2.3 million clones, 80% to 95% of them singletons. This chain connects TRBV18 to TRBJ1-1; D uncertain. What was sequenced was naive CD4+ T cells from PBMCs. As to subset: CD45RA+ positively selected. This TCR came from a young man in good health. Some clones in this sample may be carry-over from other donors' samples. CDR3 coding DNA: TGTGCCAGCTCACCTCCGCAGGCTTTGAACACTGAAGCTTTCTTT. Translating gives CASSPPQALNTEAFF.